These 18 T cell receptor beta chains were all obtained from the same sample, sequenced in a study of T-cell memory formation after mild COVID-19. TCRdb reprocessed the 5' RACE reads via MiXCR and lists one record per CDR3 protein. The sample consists of around 25,000 distinct CDR3 sequences, less than 8% of them appearing once. The source material was PBMCs or a T cell subset sorted from them (not recorded which). The receptors here all came from an adult woman who had mild COVID-19 (a few samples of this study predate the infection). Cell type and time point are not known.

In its sample, this clonotype was seen many times. V usage is TRBV7-9 and J usage is TRBJ1-1; D is unresolved. Trimming cost V 3 bases and J 1 base, with 3 bases left between them. Germline V CDR1 and CDR2: SEHNR, FQNEAQ (reference sequence). This CDR3 contains 12 residues. The CDR3 nucleotides are TGTGCCAGCAGCTTGCAGAACACTGAAGCTTTCTTT. Encoded protein: CASSLQNTEAFF.

The sample holds many counts of this clonotype. The chain recombines TRBV15 with TRBJ1-2, with no clear D. Trimming removed 6 bases from V and 2 bases from J, with 7 bases in between. The CDR3 is made up of 12 amino acids. Germline V CDR1 and CDR2: LNHNV, YYDKDF (reference sequence). CDR3 coding DNA: TGTGCCACCAGTATAGGAAACTATGGCTACACCTTC. This encodes CATSIGNYGYTF.

This clonotype was counted many times. Written as DNA, the CDR3 is TGTGCCAGCAGTGAGTCCCGCAGGTACGGGGACGAGCAGTACTTC. Amino acids: CASSESRRYGDEQYF. The rearrangement uses TRBV25-1 and TRBJ2-7; TRBD2 might be the D (5 bases). Looked up from germline, CDR1 is MGHDK and CDR2 is SYGVNS. The CDR3 is 15 amino acids. Trimming left V 3 bases short and J 5 bases short, with 17 bases between.

By sample share, this clonotype is medium-sized (0.01 to 0.1%). This chain links TRBV24-1 with TRBJ2-3; D is uncertain. The germline V gene has CDR1 KGHDR and CDR2 SFDVKD. Trimming removed 2 bases from V and 4 bases from J, with 18 bases in between. CDR3 length: 17 residues. In nucleotides, the CDR3 is TGTGCCACCAGTGATTCCCGGACCAGGCCAGTGGCAGATACGCAGTATTTT. Its translation is CATSDSRTRPVADTQYF.

This clonotype appeared many times. The V call is TRBV5-1, the J call TRBJ1-2; TRBD1 is a possible D gene (5 bases). Germline loops: CDR1 SGHRS, CDR2 YFSETQ. The CDR3 is 13 residues long. With 0 bases removed from V and 7 bases from J, the gap between germline ends came to 10 bases. The CDR3 is CASSLAQGSGYTF. CDR3 nucleotide sequence: TGCGCCAGCAGCTTGGCCCAGGGCTCTGGCTACACCTTC. The full variable domain, its missing parts supplied by reference TRBV5-1 and TRBJ1-2, is KAGVTQTPRYLIKTRGQQVTLSCSPISGHRSVSWYQQTPGQGLQFLFEYFSETQRNKGNFPGRFSGRQFSNSRSEMNVSTLELGDSALYLCASSLAQGSGYTFGSGTRLTVV.

This clonotype was picked up many times. This rearrangement joins TRBV9 to TRBJ1-6; D not certain. Deletions cut 2 bases from V and 5 bases from J, with 2 bases between. Germline V lookup: CDR1 SGDLS, CDR2 YYNGEE. CDR3 size: 12 residues. CDR3 amino acids: CASSVHNSPLHF. As DNA, the CDR3 is TGTGCCAGCAGCGTTCATAATTCACCCCTCCACTTT.

This clonotype came up many times. The rearrangement links TRBV5-1 to TRBJ2-2, with no clear D. The CDR3 runs 14 residues. Trimming stripped 7 bases from V and 5 bases from J, with 15 bases between. CDR1 SGHRS and CDR2 YFSETQ come from the germline V gene. The CDR3 coding sequence is TGCGCCAGCCGCCGGGCAGTCGGAACCGGGGAGCTGTTTTTT. Protein product: CASRRAVGTGELFF.

This clonotype was observed many times. The V gene is TRBV13, the J gene TRBJ2-7, with TRBD2 matching 11 bases. Trimming at V came to 0 bases and at J to 3 bases, leaving 7 bases not matched to a gene. This CDR3 is 17 amino acids long. Germline lookup yields CDR1 PRHDT and CDR2 FYEKMQ (reference sequence). Written as DNA, the CDR3 is TGTGCCAGCAGCTTAGGTACGTCCCTAGCGGGAGGCTACGAGCAGTACTTC. Amino acids: CASSLGTSLAGGYEQYF.

The chain links TRBV7-2 to TRBJ1-1; D gene unclear. From germline, CDR1 is SGHTA and CDR2 FQGNSA. The CDR3 runs 10 residues. The V end lost 8 bases, the J end lost 11 bases, and 12 bases lay between the germline ends. CDR3 amino acids: CASGRLGAFF. The CDR3 nucleotides are TGTGCCAGCGGGCGGTTGGGGGCTTTCTTT.

This clonotype was recorded at least ten times. The chain links TRBV5-1 to TRBJ2-7; D is undetermined. This CDR3 comprises 13 residues. The ends were cut back, 4 bases at V and 5 bases at J, with 13 bases in the middle. Germline values: CDR1 SGHRS, CDR2 YFSETQ. The CDR3 nucleotides are TGCGCCAGCAGCCCGATAGGCGGAGACGAGCAGTACTTC. Its protein is CASSPIGGDEQYF. Looking up the rest from reference TRBV5-1 and TRBJ2-7 gives the full variable domain: KAGVTQTPRYLIKTRGQQVTLSCSPISGHRSVSWYQQTPGQGLQFLFEYFSETQRNKGNFPGRFSGRQFSNSRSEMNVSTLELGDSALYLCASSPIGGDEQYFGPGTRLTVT.

This clonotype has at least ten counts. The chain is built from TRBV9 and TRBJ1-2; D unresolved. CDR1 and CDR2 from the germline V gene are SGDLS and YYNGEE. The CDR3 has 15 amino acids. The V end was cut by 0 bases, the J end by 0 bases, with 9 bases between. CDR3 in DNA: TGTGCCAGCAGCGTAGATTTAACAGCTAACTATGGCTACACCTTC. Amino acid sequence: CASSVDLTANYGYTF.

The chain is built from TRBV18 and TRBJ1-2; unclear D gene. The CDR3 loop spans 15 amino acids. Trimming removed 0 bases from V and 0 bases from J, with 8 bases in between. Germline V gene data show CDR1 as KGHSH and CDR2 as LQKENI. CDR3 nucleotides: TGTGCCAGCTCACCACCGACGGGGTCTAACTATGGCTACACCTTC. Translating it yields CASSPPTGSNYGYTF.

This clonotype appeared many times. This chain connects TRBV18 to TRBJ2-2; D is unresolved. V was pared by 3 bases and J by 4 bases, with 6 bases between. The V gene's germline CDR1 is KGHSH and CDR2 LQKENI. The CDR3 length is 13 residues. The CDR3 DNA sequence: TGTGCCAGCTCACCTGACACCACCGGGGAGCTGTTTTTT. This sequence encodes CASSPDTTGELFF.

There are many counts of this clonotype. The chain links TRBV5-6 to TRBJ2-2; 12 nucleotides agree with TRBD2. This CDR3 is built from 18 residues. V was clipped by 3 bases and J by 6 bases; unmatched bases: 12. CDR1 and CDR2 from the germline V gene are SGHDT and YYEEEE. This CDR3 reads CASSSEKLAGGRPGELFF. The CDR3 DNA reads as TGTGCCAGCAGCTCAGAAAAACTAGCGGGGGGTCGCCCCGGGGAGCTGTTTTTT.

This clonotype has ten or more counts. The V gene is TRBV13, the J gene TRBJ2-4, with a tentative D call TRBD1 (5 bases). CDR1 PRHDT and CDR2 FYEKMQ come from the germline V gene (reference sequence). CDR3 size: 16 residues. V lost 5 bases to trimming and J lost 3 bases, with 17 bases between them. The CDR3 DNA follows: TGTGCCAGCAGCCCCGGCGGCAGGGATTACAAAAACATTCAGTACTTC. Translation: CASSPGGRDYKNIQYF.

This clonotype was recorded many times. This rearrangement joins TRBV19 to TRBJ2-6; 7 bases are a match to TRBD1. V trimming: 7 bases; J trimming: 2 bases; junction bases outside the gene matches: 5. CDR3 length: 15 residues. Germline CDR1 and CDR2: LNHDA and SQIVND (reference sequence). The CDR3 region is CASTGDRAGANVLTF. The CDR3 bases are TGTGCCAGTACCGGCGACAGGGCTGGGGCCAACGTCCTGACTTTC. Full variable domain (remainder filled in from reference TRBV19 and TRBJ2-6): DGGITQSPKYLFRKEGQNVTLSCEQNLNHDAMYWYRQDPGQGLRLIYYSQIVNDFQKGDIAEGYSVSREKKESFPLTVTSAQKNPTAFYLCASTGDRAGANVLTFGAGSRLTVL.

This clonotype is medium-sized by share. The J gene is TRBJ2-5, the V gene TRBV20-1; D may be TRBD1 (5 bases). Trimming removed 6 bases from V and 7 bases from J, with 12 bases in between. CDR1 is DFQATT and CDR2 is SNEGSKA in the germline V gene (reference sequence). The CDR3 loop spans 11 amino acids. The CDR3 DNA is TGCAGTGCCCCAGCAGGGCGGACCCAGTACTTC. Translation: CSAPAGRTQYF.

This clonotype was found many times. The chain combines TRBV6-5 with TRBJ2-7; 7 bases match TRBD1. CDR1 and CDR2 (germline): MNHEY, SVGAGI. Unmatched junction bases numbered 5, after V lost 0 bases and J lost 3 bases. There are 15 residues in the CDR3. The CDR3 spells CASSYSRTGHYEQYF. The CDR3 DNA sequence: TGTGCCAGCAGTTACTCGCGGACAGGCCACTACGAGCAGTACTTC.